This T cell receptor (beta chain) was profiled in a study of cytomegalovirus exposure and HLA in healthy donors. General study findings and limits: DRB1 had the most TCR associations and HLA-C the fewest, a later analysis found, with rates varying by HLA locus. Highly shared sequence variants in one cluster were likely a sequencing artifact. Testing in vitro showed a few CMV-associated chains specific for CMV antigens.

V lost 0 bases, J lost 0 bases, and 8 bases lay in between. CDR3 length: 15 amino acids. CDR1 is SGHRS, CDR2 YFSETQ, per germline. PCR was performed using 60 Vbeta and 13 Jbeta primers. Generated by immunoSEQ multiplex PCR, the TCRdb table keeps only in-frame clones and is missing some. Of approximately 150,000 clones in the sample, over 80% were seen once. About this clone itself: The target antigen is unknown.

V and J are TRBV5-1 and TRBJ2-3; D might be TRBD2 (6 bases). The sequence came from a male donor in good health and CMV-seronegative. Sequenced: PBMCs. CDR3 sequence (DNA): TGCGCCAGCAGCTTGGGGGGGGAAAGCACAGATACGCAGTATTTT. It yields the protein CASSLGGESTDTQYF. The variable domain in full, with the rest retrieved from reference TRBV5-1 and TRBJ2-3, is KAGVTQTPRYLIKTRGQQVTLSCSPISGHRSVSWYQQTPGQGLQFLFEYFSETQRNKGNFPGRFSGRQFSNSRSEMNVSTLELGDSALYLCASSLGGESTDTQYFGPGTRLTVL.